This TCR beta chain was sequenced during a study of shared clonotypes between healthy human individuals. Study information: The donor group consisted of two women and a few men, aged 18 to 49. Study-level points and caveats: Among donors, the sharing of clonotypes was expected to be influenced by sequencing depth. Naive subsets, compared against memory subsets, generally had larger estimated richness values.

Comments on this clone: The antigen is undetermined.

The germline V gene encodes CDR1 GTSNPN and CDR2 SVGIG (reference sequence). With V trimmed by 4 bases and J by 7 bases, 5 bases remained unmatched. The CDR3 is made up of 13 amino acids. Naive CD4+ cells were CD45RA-selected; the remaining cells were memory. Method: immunoSEQ multiplex PCR; TCRdb's copy keeps in-frame clones and lacks some. The sample lists just over 2,000,000 clones, 85% to 95% occurring once. V is TRBV30 and J is TRBJ2-4, with 9 positions matching TRBD1. The sequenced sample was naive CD4+ T cells sorted from blood. The subset here: CD45RA+ positively selected. This clonotype was obtained from a man aged 18 to 29 in good health. This CDR3 is CAWTQTGGNIQYF. DNA of the CDR3: TGTGCCTGGACCCAGACAGGGGGGAACATTCAGTACTTC.